The entry below gives a single T cell receptor beta chain sequence along with its context. TCR alpha and beta CDR3 regions were amplified from RNA using iRepertoire nested multiplex PCR. TCRdb called the multiplex PCR reads again in MiXCR, with one record for every CDR3 protein. The table lists 95,000 to 110,000 distinct CDR3 sequences, about 30% of them singletons. This entry belongs to a study of glioma-infiltrating T cells. CDR1 and CDR2 from the germline V gene are DFQATT and SNEGSKA (reference sequence). The V end lost 0 bases, the J end lost 1 base, and 22 bases lay between the germline ends. The CDR3 consists of 18 residues.

This clonotype was sampled from a human donor with low-grade glioma or glioblastoma, undergoing nonglioma brain surgery, or in good health (not recorded which). The V gene is TRBV20-1, the J gene TRBJ2-7; tentative D call: TRBD2 (5 bases). The sample taken for sequencing was glioma tissue, nonneoplastic brain tissue, or PBMCs (not recorded which). In nucleotides, the CDR3 is TGCAGTGCTAGAGACTTCAACTACAGACGAACGGGATCCTACGAGCAGTACTTC. This translates into CSARDFNYRRTGSYEQYF.